This T cell receptor beta chain is drawn from a study of naive and memory T cell subsets. Study results and limitations: TCR abundance followed a power law differing between naive and memory subsets. Activation and differentiation may alter RNA-based TCR counts.

Turning to this clonotype: Its antigen is currently unknown.

An equimolar mix of two oligonucleotides served as the beta constant-region primer for TRBC1 and TRBC2. In TCRdb, the UMI-ligation and nested PCR reads were re-called with MiXCR into one record per CDR3 protein. The table includes roughly 21,000 distinct CDR3 sequences, approximately 11% detected once. The CDR3 is made up of 16 amino acids. Germline values: CDR1 LNHNV, CDR2 YYDKDF (reference sequence). Trimming removed 3 bases from V and 4 bases from J, with 17 bases in between. The source is a human donor in good health. V usage is TRBV15 and J usage is TRBJ2-3; no reliable D call. The sequenced material came from central memory CD8+ T cells from blood. Here the CDR3 reads CATSRGEWQRSDTQYF. The CDR3 nucleotides are TGTGCCACCAGCAGGGGTGAATGGCAGAGGTCAGATACGCAGTATTTT.